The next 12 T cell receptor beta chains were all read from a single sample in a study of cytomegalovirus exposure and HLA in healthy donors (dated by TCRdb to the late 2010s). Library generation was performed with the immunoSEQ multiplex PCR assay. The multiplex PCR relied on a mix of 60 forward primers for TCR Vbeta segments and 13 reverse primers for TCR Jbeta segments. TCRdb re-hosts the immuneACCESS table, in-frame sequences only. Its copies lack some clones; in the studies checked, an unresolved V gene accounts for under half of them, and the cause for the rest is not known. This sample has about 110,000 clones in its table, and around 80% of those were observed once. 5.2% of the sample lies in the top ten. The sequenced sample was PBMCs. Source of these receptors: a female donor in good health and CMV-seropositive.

CDR3 sequence: CASSASGGGYTF. CDR3 DNA: TGTGCCAGCAGTGCGTCAGGGGGTGGCTACACCTTC. The gene calls are TRBV27 and TRBJ1-2, with 7 bases fitting TRBD1. After removal of 5 bases from V and 7 bases from J, the junction contained 4 bases not matched to a gene. This CDR3 region has 12 residues. Germline V gene sequence: CDR1 MNHEY, CDR2 SMNVEV (reference sequence).

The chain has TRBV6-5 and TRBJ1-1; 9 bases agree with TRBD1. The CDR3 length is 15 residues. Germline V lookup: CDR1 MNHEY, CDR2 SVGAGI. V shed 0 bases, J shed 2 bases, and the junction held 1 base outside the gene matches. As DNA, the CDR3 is TGTGCCAGCAGTTACTCGGGACAGGGAAACACTGAAGCTTTCTTT. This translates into CASSYSGQGNTEAFF.

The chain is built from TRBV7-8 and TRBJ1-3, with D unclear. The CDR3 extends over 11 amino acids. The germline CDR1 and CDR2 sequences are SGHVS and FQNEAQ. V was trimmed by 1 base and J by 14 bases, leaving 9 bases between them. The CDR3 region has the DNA TGTGCCAGCAGCTTAGTGGGCTTTCTATATTTT. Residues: CASSLVGFLYF.

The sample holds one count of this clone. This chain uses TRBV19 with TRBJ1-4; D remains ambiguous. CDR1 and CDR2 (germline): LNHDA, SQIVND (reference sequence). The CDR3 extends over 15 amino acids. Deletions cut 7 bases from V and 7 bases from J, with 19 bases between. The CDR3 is CASKETLTSGEKLFF. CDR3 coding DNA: TGTGCCAGTAAAGAAACACTCACATCAGGTGAAAAACTGTTTTTT.

The CDR3 nucleotides read TGTGCCAGCAGTTTCATCGGGAGGGACACAGATACGCAGTATTTT. It codes for CASSFIGRDTDTQYF. The gene calls are TRBV28 and TRBJ2-3, with 8 bases lining up with TRBD2. CDR1 MDHEN and CDR2 SYDVKM come from the germline V gene. J lost 2 bases, V lost 3 bases, and 4 bases had no gene match. The CDR3 has 15 residues.

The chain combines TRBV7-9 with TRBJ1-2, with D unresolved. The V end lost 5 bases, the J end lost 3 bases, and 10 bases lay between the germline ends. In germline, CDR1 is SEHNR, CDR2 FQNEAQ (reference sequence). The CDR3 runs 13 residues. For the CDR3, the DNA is TGTGCCAGCAGCAGGGAGGGATACTATGGCTACACCTTC. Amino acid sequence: CASSREGYYGYTF. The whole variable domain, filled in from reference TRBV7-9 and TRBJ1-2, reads DTGVSQNPRHKITKRGQNVTFRCDPISEHNRLYWYRQTLGQGPEFLTYFQNEAQLEKSRLLSDRFSAERPKGSFSTLEIQRTEQGDSAMYLCASSREGYYGYTFGSGTRLTVV.

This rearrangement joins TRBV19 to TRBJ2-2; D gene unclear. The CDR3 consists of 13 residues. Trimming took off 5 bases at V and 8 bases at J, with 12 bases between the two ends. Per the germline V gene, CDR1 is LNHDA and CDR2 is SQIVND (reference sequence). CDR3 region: CASSSGQTGELFF. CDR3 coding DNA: TGTGCCAGTAGTTCGGGTCAAACAGGGGAGCTGTTTTTT.

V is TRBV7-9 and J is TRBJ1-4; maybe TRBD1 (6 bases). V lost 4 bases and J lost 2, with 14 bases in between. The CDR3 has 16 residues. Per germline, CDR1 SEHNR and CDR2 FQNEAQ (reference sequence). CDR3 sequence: CASSWEQGPTNEKLFF. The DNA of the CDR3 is TGTGCCAGCAGCTGGGAACAGGGTCCGACTAATGAAAAACTGTTTTTT.

The CDR3 loop is CASRGPQGSYEQYF. The CDR3 DNA reads as TGTGCCAGCAGGGGGCCGCAGGGGAGCTACGAGCAGTACTTC. The chain has TRBV6-1 and TRBJ2-7; possibly TRBD1 for D (6 bases). The germline V gene encodes CDR1 MNHNS and CDR2 SASEGT. The ends were cut back, 6 bases at V and 3 bases at J, with 15 bases in the middle. This CDR3 spans 14 amino acids.

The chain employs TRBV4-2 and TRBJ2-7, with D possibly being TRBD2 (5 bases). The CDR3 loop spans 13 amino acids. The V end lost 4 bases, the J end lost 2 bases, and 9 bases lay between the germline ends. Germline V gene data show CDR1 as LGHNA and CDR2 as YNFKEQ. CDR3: CASSPDYAYEQYF. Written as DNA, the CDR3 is TGTGCCAGCAGCCCTGACTACGCCTACGAGCAGTACTTC.

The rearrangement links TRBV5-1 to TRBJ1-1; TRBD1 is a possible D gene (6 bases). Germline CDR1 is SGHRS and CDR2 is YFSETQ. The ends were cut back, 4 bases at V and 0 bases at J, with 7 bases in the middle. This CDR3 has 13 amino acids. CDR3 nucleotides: TGCGCCAGCAGCCGGGACATGAACACTGAAGCTTTCTTT. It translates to CASSRDMNTEAFF.

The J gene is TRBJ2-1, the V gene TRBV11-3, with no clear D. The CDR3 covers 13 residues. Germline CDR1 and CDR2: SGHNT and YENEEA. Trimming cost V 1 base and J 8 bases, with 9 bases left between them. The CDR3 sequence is CASSLGPSDEQFF. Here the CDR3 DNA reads TGTGCCAGCAGCTTAGGTCCGAGCGATGAGCAGTTCTTC.